In its sample, the clone carrying this T cell receptor (beta chain) was seen many times. This CDR3 has 15 residues. The V end lost 1 base, the J end lost 0 bases, and 10 bases lay between the germline ends. The germline V gene has CDR1 SGHAT and CDR2 FQNNGV. Breast cancer patients provided tissue from their axillary draining lymph nodes. This sample was taken from a study of breast tumors, draining lymph nodes, adjacent tissues. One entry per CDR3 protein, called by TCRdb with MiXCR from the multiplex PCR reads. The sample contains about 230,000 distinct CDR3 sequences, about 30% of which appear only once.

The sequenced sample consisted of axillary lymph node tissue. J is TRBJ2-7 and V is TRBV11-2; D is perhaps TRBD2 (6 bases). The receptor comes from a female donor with breast cancer. Some clones in this sample may be carry-over from other donors' samples. The CDR3: CASSLVRGSSYEQYF. CDR3 nucleotide sequence: TGTGCCAGCAGCTTAGTCCGGGGGAGCTCCTACGAGCAGTACTTC.